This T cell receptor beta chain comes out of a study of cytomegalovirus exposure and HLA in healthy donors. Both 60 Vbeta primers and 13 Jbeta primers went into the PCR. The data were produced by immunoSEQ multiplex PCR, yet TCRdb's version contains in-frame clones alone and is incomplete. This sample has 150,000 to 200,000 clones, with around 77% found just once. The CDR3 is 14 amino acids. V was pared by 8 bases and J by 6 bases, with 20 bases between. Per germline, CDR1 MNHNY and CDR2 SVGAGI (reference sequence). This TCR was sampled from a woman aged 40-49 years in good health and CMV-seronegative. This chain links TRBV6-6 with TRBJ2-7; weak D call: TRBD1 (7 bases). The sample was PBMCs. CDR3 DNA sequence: TGTGCCAGCTCCATGGCAGGGGGGCCGTCCGAGCAGTACTTC. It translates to CASSMAGGPSEQYF.